Each of the 24 T cell receptor beta chains below was sequenced from the same sample in a study of cytomegalovirus exposure and HLA in healthy donors. This table comes from immunoSEQ multiplex PCR, and its TCRdb copy is limited to in-frame clones, with some not included. Among about 190,000 clones listed, about 80% were seen once. The source material was PBMCs. All receptors derive from a woman aged 18-30 years in good health and CMV-seropositive.

The rearrangement joins TRBV6-5 to TRBJ1-1, with D uncertain. V was clipped by 4 bases and J by 3 bases, with 6 bases between them. The CDR3 is made up of 12 amino acids. Germline-derived CDR1 and CDR2 are MNHEY and SVGAGI. CDR3 region: CASSSLDTEAFF. The CDR3 region has the DNA TGTGCCAGCAGTTCCCTCGACACTGAAGCTTTCTTT.

The chain couples TRBV7-2 to TRBJ2-3, with 8 bases that match TRBD2. This CDR3 has 15 residues. Germline lookup yields CDR1 SGHTA and CDR2 FQGNSA. Unmatched junction bases numbered 2, after V lost 1 base and J lost 2 bases. The CDR3: CASSLVAGNTDTQYF. CDR3 nucleotides: TGTGCCAGCAGCTTAGTAGCGGGGAACACAGATACGCAGTATTTT.

The chain has TRBV4-1 and TRBJ2-7, with D possibly TRBD1 on 6 matching bases. CDR1 and CDR2 (germline): MGHRA, YSYEKL. Trimming took off 0 bases at V and 3 bases at J, with 6 bases between the two ends. CDR3 length equals 13 residues. CDR3 region: CASSQETGYEQYF. CDR3 coding DNA: TGCGCCAGCAGCCAAGAGACAGGCTACGAGCAGTACTTC.

This chain links TRBV25-1 with TRBJ1-2; TRBD1 is a possible D gene (5 bases). Per germline, CDR1 MGHDK and CDR2 SYGVNS. This CDR3 region has 12 residues. Trimming pared 5 bases from V and 8 bases from J, leaving 12 bases between. CDR3 coding DNA: TGTGCCAGCAGTCGGCAGGGTTTGGGCTACACCTTC. This sequence encodes CASSRQGLGYTF.

The chain uses TRBV6-6 and TRBJ1-2, with 9 bases matching TRBD1. The V and J ends lost 5 bases and 7 bases, in that order; junction bases with no gene match: 14. CDR1 is MNHNY and CDR2 is SVGAGI in the germline V gene (reference sequence). CDR3 length: 16 residues. The CDR3 coding sequence is TGTGCCAGCAGTCCAGACGCGGGGACAGGGACCCGTGGCTACACCTTC. Translated: CASSPDAGTGTRGYTF.

This chain joins TRBV7-8 and TRBJ1-4; D gene unclear. The CDR3 runs 16 residues. The V gene lost 5 bases and the J gene lost 0 bases, with 13 bases spanning the gap. The germline gives CDR1 SGHVS, CDR2 FQNEAQ. DNA of the CDR3: TGTGCCAGCAGCCATGCGGTGTTTGCAACTAATGAAAAACTGTTTTTT. Translation: CASSHAVFATNEKLFF.

The chain has TRBV5-4 and TRBJ1-1; no reliable D call. The CDR3 is made up of 13 amino acids. V lost 6 bases to trimming and J lost 2 bases, with 11 bases between them. Germline V CDR1 and CDR2: SGHNT, YYREEE (reference sequence). In DNA form, the CDR3 reads TGTGCCAGCACCACTAGGGATAACACTGAAGCTTTCTTT. It specifies CASTTRDNTEAFF.

The chain is built from TRBV15 and TRBJ1-6, with 9 bases fitting TRBD1. Germline CDR1 LNHNV, CDR2 YYDKDF (reference sequence). CDR3 length: 17 residues. Unmatched junction bases numbered 9, after V lost 0 bases and J lost 9 bases. The CDR3 DNA follows: TGTGCCACCAGCAGAGAGCGCCCGGGACAGGGAGGTTCACCCCTCCACTTT. Translated: CATSRERPGQGGSPLHF.

In nucleotides, the CDR3 is TGTGCCAGCAGCGTAGCTACGGGGTCCACTAATGAAAAACTGTTTTTT. This translates into CASSVATGSTNEKLFF. The chain combines TRBV9 with TRBJ1-4; no reliable D call. The length of the CDR3 is 16 residues. Germline V CDR1 and CDR2: SGDLS, YYNGEE. V dropped 0 bases and J dropped 2 bases, with 11 bases sitting between them.

The chain links TRBV7-9 to TRBJ2-7; TRBD1 matches at 7 bases. Per the germline V gene, CDR1 is SEHNR and CDR2 is FQNEAQ (reference sequence). Trimming removed 7 bases from V and 3 bases from J; junction bases left unmatched: 9. CDR3 length equals 14 residues. Written as DNA, the CDR3 is TGTGCCAGCACGAGACAGGGAATTGACTACGAGCAGTACTTC. Amino acid sequence: CASTRQGIDYEQYF.

The rearrangement joins TRBV7-9 to TRBJ2-7; D not resolved. The CDR3 consists of 13 residues. Germline V gene data show CDR1 as SEHNR and CDR2 as FQNEAQ (reference sequence). The germline V and J ends were trimmed by 0 bases and 3 bases, with 6 bases remaining between them. Here the CDR3 DNA reads TGTGCCAGCAGCTTAGCGTCCAGCTACGAGCAGTACTTC. Translating gives CASSLASSYEQYF.

The genes are TRBV9 and TRBJ1-2; a weak D match, TRBD1 (5 bases). This CDR3 region has 17 residues. Per germline, CDR1 SGDLS and CDR2 YYNGEE. V lost 4 bases to trimming and J lost 7 bases, with 26 bases between them. CDR3 sequence reads: CASSRLLGEGGDGGYTF. CDR3 coding DNA: TGTGCCAGCAGCCGACTCTTGGGGGAAGGAGGGGACGGTGGCTACACCTTC.

This clone turned up a few times. J is TRBJ1-6 and V is TRBV4-1; TRBD1 is a possible D gene (5 bases). Germline CDR1 and CDR2: MGHRA and YSYEKL. The CDR3 spans 16 residues. V lost 1 base, J lost 9 bases, and 16 bases lay in between. For the CDR3, the DNA is TGCGCCAGCAGCCAAGGACCCGACCCGGGGGGTTCACCCCTCCACTTT. Protein sequence: CASSQGPDPGGSPLHF.

The J gene is TRBJ2-5, the V gene TRBV7-2, with TRBD1 identical over 8 bases. The CDR3 spans 13 residues. The germline V gene encodes CDR1 SGHTA and CDR2 FQGNSA. J gave up 5 bases and V 7 bases, and 6 bases lay outside the gene matches. The chain's CDR3 is CASTRTGMETQYF. Here the CDR3 DNA reads TGTGCCAGCACCAGGACAGGGATGGAGACCCAGTACTTC.

Of note for this clone: One junction end disagrees with the germline gene, perhaps due to a read error. The chain carries TRBV5-1 and TRBJ1-2, with D possibly being TRBD1 (5 bases). CDR3 length: 11 residues. Per the germline V gene, CDR1 is SGHRS and CDR2 is YFSETQ. The CDR3 here is CASSLAGGQDF. CDR3 nucleotides: TGTGCCAGCAGCTTGGCCGGGGGTCAAGACTTC.

The rearrangement links TRBV25-1 to TRBJ1-1; D unclear. The CDR3 sequence is 13 residues long. Per germline, CDR1 MGHDK and CDR2 SYGVNS. V shed 3 bases and J shed 3 bases, with 8 bases lying between them. Here the CDR3 reads CASSDPPYTEAFF. CDR3 DNA sequence: TGTGCCAGCAGTGACCCCCCGTACACTGAAGCTTTCTTT.

The rearrangement uses TRBV10-3 and TRBJ1-1; no definite D call. CDR1 and CDR2 from the germline V gene are ENHRY and SYGVKD. V was trimmed by 6 bases and J by 1 base, leaving 9 bases between them. The CDR3 has 13 amino acids. CDR3 sequence (DNA): TGTGCCATCAGGGACGAGGGGAACACTGAAGCTTTCTTT. Residues: CAIRDEGNTEAFF.

The chain links TRBV19 to TRBJ1-5; D is possibly TRBD1 (5 bases). The CDR3 has 19 residues. Germline-derived CDR1 and CDR2 are LNHDA and SQIVND (reference sequence). V lost 1 base to trimming and J lost 3 bases, with 22 bases between them. CDR3 residues: CASSIGGEGNIISNQPQHF. The CDR3 coding sequence is TGTGCCAGTAGTATAGGTGGGGAGGGGAACATCATCTCCAATCAGCCCCAGCATTTT. The full variable domain, in which reference TRBV19 and TRBJ1-5 provide the parts outside the CDR3, is DGGITQSPKYLFRKEGQNVTLSCEQNLNHDAMYWYRQDPGQGLRLIYYSQIVNDFQKGDIAEGYSVSREKKESFPLTVTSAQKNPTAFYLCASSIGGEGNIISNQPQHFGDGTRLSIL.

This rearrangement joins TRBV10-3 to TRBJ2-2; D is undetermined. The V gene's germline CDR1 is ENHRY and CDR2 SYGVKD. Trimming removed 3 bases at V and 2 bases at J, with 16 bases between. CDR3 length: 17 amino acids. In DNA, the CDR3 is TGTGCCATCAGTGACCAAAAGGCCACTACCAACACCGGGGAGCTGTTTTTT. It yields the protein CAISDQKATTNTGELFF.

This chain's CDR3 is CASSGLAGSTGELFF. In nucleotides, the CDR3 is TGTGCCAGCAGCGGCCTAGCGGGGAGCACCGGGGAGCTGTTTTTT. The chain is built from TRBV7-2 and TRBJ2-2; 9 bases match TRBD2. Germline V gives CDR1 SGHTA, CDR2 FQGNSA. V trimming: 5 bases; J trimming: 4 bases; junction bases outside the gene matches: 5. The CDR3 runs 15 residues. Looking up the rest from reference TRBV7-2 and TRBJ2-2 gives the full variable domain: GAGVSQSPSNKVTEKGKDVELRCDPISGHTALYWYRQSLGQGLEFLIYFQGNSAPDKSGLPSDRFSAERTGGSVSTLTIQRTQQEDSAVYLCASSGLAGSTGELFFGEGSRLTVL.

This clone was detected once. J is TRBJ2-3 and V is TRBV10-3; TRBD1 matches at 8 bases. The CDR3 length is 15 residues. CDR1 is ENHRY, CDR2 SYGVKD, per germline. The V gene end was trimmed by 10 bases and the J gene end by 1 base; junction bases not matched to a gene: 10. As DNA, the CDR3 is TGTGCCACGAGACAGGGGAGTATAGGCACAGATACGCAGTATTTT. Translated, it gives CATRQGSIGTDTQYF.

This clone was seen more than once but under ten times. The V gene is TRBV27, the J gene TRBJ1-6, with a possible D match to TRBD1 (5 bases). The CDR3 runs to 14 residues. Germline V CDR1 and CDR2: MNHEY, SMNVEV (reference sequence). V lost 4 bases, J lost 6 bases, and 10 bases lay in between. The CDR3 coding sequence is TGTGCCAGCAGTTCGGACACGGGTAATTCACCCCTCCACTTT. Its translation is CASSSDTGNSPLHF.

The rearrangement uses TRBV11-3 and TRBJ2-5; 8 positions agree with TRBD1. The ends lost 3 bases at V and 5 bases at J; junction bases unmatched: 8. The CDR3 is made up of 15 amino acids. Germline CDR1 reads SGHNT; CDR2 reads YENEEA. In DNA, the CDR3 is TGTGCCAGCAGCTTTACAGGACAGGGAACGGAGACCCAGTACTTC. This gives the protein CASSFTGQGTETQYF. Supplemented by reference TRBV11-3 and TRBJ2-5, the full variable domain reads EAGVVQSPRYKIIEKKQPVAFWCNPISGHNTLYWYLQNLGQGPELLIRYENEEAVDDSQLPKDRFSAERLKGVDSTLKIQPAELGDSAVYLCASSFTGQGTETQYFGPGTRLLVL.

This clone occurred once. The rearrangement joins TRBV6-1 to TRBJ2-7; the match to TRBD1 covers 9 bases. V shed 4 bases and J 6 bases; nucleotides not matched to a gene: 13. The germline V gene has CDR1 MNHNS and CDR2 SASEGT. The CDR3 length is 16 residues. CDR3 in amino acids: CASSADMYRGHGEQYF. The CDR3 nucleotides read TGTGCCAGCAGTGCCGATATGTACAGGGGGCACGGCGAGCAGTACTTC.